This T cell receptor beta chain stems from a study of T cell responses to AZD1222 COVID-19 vaccine. The CDR3 has 15 residues. Unmatched junction bases numbered 8, after V lost 3 bases and J lost 1 base. Germline-derived CDR1 and CDR2 are DFQATT and SNEGSKA (reference sequence). Data came from immunoSEQ multiplex PCR; TCRdb stores just in-frame clones and leaves some out. This table holds 150,000 to 180,000 clones, 90% found once. The specimen was peripheral blood, collected on day 0 of AZD1222 vaccination. The clonotype was recovered from an adult in good health. The gene calls are TRBV20-1 and TRBJ2-5, with 7 bases identical to TRBD2. The CDR3 region is CSASNLAEVQETQYF. CDR3 sequence (DNA): TGCAGTGCTAGTAATCTAGCGGAAGTCCAAGAGACCCAGTACTTC.